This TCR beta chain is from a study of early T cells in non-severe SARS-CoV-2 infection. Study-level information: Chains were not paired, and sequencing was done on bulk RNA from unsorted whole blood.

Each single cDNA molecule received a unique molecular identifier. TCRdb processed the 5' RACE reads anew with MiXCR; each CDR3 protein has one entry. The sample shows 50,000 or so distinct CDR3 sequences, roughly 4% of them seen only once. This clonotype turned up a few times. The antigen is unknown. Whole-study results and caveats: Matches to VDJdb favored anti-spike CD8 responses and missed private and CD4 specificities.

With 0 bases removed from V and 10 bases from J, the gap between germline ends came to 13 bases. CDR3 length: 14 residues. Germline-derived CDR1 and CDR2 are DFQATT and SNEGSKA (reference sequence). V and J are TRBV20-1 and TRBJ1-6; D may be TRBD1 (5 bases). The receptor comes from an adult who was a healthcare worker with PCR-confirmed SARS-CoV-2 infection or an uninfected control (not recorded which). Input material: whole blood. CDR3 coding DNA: TGCAGTGCTAGAGATCCCAGGGAGGGCTCACCCCTCCACTTT. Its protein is CSARDPREGSPLHF.